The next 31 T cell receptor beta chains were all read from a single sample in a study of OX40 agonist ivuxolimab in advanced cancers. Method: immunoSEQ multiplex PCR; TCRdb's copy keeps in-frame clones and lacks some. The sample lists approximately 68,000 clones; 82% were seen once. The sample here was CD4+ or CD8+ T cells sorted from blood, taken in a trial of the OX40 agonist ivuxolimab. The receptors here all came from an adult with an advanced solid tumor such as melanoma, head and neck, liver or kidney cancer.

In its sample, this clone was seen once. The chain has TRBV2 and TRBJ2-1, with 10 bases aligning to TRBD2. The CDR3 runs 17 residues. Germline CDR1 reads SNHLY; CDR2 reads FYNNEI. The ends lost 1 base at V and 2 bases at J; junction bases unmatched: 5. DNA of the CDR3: TGTGCCAGCAGTGAAGTGCTAGCGGGAGATACCTACAATGAGCAGTTCTTC. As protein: CASSEVLAGDTYNEQFF.

CDR3 protein: CASSFGTDTQYF. The CDR3 DNA reads TGTGCCAGCAGCTTTGGGACAGATACGCAGTATTTT. The V call is TRBV7-9, the J call TRBJ2-3; D call uncertain. CDR3 size: 12 residues. V shed 3 bases and J shed 3 bases, with 4 bases lying between them. Germline lookup yields CDR1 SEHNR and CDR2 FQNEAQ (reference sequence).

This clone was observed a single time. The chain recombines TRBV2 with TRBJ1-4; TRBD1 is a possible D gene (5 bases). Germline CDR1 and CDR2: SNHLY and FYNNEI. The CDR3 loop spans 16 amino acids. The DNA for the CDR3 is TGTGCGGCCAGCGGCAGGGTGGGGGCAACTAATGAAAAACTGTTTTTT. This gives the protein CAASGRVGATNEKLFF.

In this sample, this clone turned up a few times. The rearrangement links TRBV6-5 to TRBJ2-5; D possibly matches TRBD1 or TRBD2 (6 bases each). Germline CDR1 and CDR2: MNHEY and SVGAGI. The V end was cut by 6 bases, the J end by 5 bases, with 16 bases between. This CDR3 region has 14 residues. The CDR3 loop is CASSISRGRETQYF. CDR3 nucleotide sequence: TGTGCCAGCAGCATCAGCCGGGGGCGCGAGACCCAGTACTTC.

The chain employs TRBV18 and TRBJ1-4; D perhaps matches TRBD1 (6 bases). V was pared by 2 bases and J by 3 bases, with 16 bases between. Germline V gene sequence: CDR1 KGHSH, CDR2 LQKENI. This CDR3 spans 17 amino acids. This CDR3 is CASSPSDQGRPNEKLFF. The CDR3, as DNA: TGTGCCAGCTCACCAAGCGACCAGGGGCGCCCTAATGAAAAACTGTTTTTT.

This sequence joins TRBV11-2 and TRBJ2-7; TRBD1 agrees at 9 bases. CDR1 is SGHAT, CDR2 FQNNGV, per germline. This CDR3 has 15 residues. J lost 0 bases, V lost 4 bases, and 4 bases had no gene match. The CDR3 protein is CASSSTGGGSYEQYF. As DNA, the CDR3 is TGTGCCAGCAGCTCCACAGGGGGCGGCTCCTACGAGCAGTACTTC. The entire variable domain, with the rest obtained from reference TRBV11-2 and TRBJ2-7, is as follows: EAGVAQSPRYKIIEKRQSVAFWCNPISGHATLYWYQQILGQGPKLLIQFQNNGVVDDSQLPKDRFSAERLKGVDSTLKIQPAKLEDSAVYLCASSSTGGGSYEQYFGPGTRLTVT.

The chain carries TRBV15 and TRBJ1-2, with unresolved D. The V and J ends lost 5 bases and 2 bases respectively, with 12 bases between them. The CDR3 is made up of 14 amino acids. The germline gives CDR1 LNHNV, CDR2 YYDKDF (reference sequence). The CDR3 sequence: CATSAQHANYGYTF. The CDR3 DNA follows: TGTGCCACCAGCGCACAACACGCCAACTATGGCTACACCTTC.

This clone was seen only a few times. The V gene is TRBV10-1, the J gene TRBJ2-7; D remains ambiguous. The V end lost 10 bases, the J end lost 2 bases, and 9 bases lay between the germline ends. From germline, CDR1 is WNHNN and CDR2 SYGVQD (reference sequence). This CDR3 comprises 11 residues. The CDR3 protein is CATTGPYEQYV. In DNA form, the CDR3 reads TGCGCCACCACCGGGCCCTACGAGCAGTACGTC.

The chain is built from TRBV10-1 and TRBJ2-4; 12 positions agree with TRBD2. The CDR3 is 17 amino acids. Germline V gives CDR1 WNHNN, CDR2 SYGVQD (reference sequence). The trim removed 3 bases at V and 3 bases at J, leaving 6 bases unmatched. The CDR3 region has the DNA TGCGCCAGCAGTGATGCTAGCGGGGGGGTCGGCAAAAACATTCAGTACTTC. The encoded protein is CASSDASGGVGKNIQYF.

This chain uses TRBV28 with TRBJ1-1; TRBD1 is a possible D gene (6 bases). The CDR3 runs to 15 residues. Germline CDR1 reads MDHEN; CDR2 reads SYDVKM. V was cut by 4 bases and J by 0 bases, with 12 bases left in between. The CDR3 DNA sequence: TGTGCCAGCAGTTCCCCGGGGGGCCTGAACACTGAAGCTTTCTTT. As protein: CASSSPGGLNTEAFF.

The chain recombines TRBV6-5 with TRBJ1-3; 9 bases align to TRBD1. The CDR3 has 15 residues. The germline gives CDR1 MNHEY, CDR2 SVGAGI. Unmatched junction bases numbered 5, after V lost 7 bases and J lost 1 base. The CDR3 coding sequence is TGTGCCAGCATGGGACAGGGTGGATCTGGAAACACCATATATTTT. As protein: CASMGQGGSGNTIYF.

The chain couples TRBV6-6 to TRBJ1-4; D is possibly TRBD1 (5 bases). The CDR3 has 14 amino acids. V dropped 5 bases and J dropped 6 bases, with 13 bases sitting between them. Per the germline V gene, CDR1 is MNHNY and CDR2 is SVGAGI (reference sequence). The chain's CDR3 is CASSPGRGDEKLFF. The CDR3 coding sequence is TGTGCCAGCAGTCCGGGACGGGGGGATGAAAAACTGTTTTTT.

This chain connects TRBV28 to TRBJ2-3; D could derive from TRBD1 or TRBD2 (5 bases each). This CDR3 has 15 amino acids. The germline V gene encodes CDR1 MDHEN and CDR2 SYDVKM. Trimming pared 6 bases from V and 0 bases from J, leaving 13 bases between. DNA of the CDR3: TGTGCCAGCAGACATTATTGGGACAGCACAGATACGCAGTATTTT. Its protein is CASRHYWDSTDTQYF.

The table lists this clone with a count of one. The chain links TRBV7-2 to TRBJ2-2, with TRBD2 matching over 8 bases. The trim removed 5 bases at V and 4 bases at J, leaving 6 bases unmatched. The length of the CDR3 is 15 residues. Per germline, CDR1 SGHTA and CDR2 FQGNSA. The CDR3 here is CASSPGGPSTGELFF. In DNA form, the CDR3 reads TGTGCCAGCAGCCCGGGGGGGCCGAGCACCGGGGAGCTGTTTTTT.

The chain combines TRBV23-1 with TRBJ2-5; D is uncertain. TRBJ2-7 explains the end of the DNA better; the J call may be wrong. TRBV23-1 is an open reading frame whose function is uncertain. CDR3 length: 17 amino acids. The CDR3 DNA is TGCGCCAGCAGCCGAAAAGGTTCCGATTCAAATCCCTACGAGCAGTACTTC. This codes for CASSRKGSDSNPYEQYF.

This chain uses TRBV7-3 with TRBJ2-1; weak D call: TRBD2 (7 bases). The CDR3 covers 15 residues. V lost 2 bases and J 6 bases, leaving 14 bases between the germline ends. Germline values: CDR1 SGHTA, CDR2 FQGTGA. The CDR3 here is CASSLEGGLSNEQFF. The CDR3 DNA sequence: TGTGCCAGCAGCTTAGAGGGGGGGCTCTCCAATGAGCAGTTCTTC. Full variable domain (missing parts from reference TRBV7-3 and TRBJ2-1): GAGVSQTPSNKVTEKGKYVELRCDPISGHTALYWYRQSLGQGPEFLIYFQGTGAADDSGLPNDRFFAVRPEGSVSTLKIQRTERGDSAVYLCASSLEGGLSNEQFFGPGTRLTVL.

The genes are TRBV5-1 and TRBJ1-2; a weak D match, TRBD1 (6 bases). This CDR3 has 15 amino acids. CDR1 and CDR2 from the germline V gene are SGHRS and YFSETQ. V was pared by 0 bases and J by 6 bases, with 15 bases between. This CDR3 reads CASSLAGQPPDGYTF. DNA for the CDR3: TGCGCCAGCAGCTTGGCCGGACAGCCCCCCGATGGCTACACCTTC.

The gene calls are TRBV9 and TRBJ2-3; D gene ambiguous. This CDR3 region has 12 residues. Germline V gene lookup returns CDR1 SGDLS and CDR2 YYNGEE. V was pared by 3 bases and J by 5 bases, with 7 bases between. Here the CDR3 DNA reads TGTGCCAGCAGCGCCCAAGTAGATACGCAGTATTTT. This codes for CASSAQVDTQYF.

The CDR3 loop reads CASSLEVASYEQFF. Here the CDR3 DNA reads TGCGCCAGCAGCTTGGAAGTGGCCAGCTATGAGCAGTTCTTC. The V call is TRBV5-1, the J call TRBJ2-1; D is unclear. Trimming removed 0 bases from V and 8 bases from J, with 12 bases in between. Germline values: CDR1 SGHRS, CDR2 YFSETQ. The CDR3 has 14 amino acids. Full variable domain (outside the CDR3, taken from reference TRBV5-1 and TRBJ2-1): KAGVTQTPRYLIKTRGQQVTLSCSPISGHRSVSWYQQTPGQGLQFLFEYFSETQRNKGNFPGRFSGRQFSNSRSEMNVSTLELGDSALYLCASSLEVASYEQFFGPGTRLTVL.

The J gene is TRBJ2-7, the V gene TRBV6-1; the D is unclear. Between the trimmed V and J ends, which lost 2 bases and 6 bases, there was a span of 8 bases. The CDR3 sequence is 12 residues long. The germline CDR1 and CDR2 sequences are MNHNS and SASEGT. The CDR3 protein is CASSEPLGEQYV. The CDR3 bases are TGTGCCAGCAGTGAACCGTTAGGCGAGCAGTACGTC.

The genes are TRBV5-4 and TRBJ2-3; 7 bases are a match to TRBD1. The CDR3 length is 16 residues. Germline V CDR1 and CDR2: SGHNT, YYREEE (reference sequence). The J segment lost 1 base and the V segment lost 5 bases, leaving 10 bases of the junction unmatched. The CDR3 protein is CASRNSRQGGTDTQYF. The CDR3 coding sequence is TGTGCCAGCAGAAATTCCAGACAGGGAGGCACAGATACGCAGTATTTT.

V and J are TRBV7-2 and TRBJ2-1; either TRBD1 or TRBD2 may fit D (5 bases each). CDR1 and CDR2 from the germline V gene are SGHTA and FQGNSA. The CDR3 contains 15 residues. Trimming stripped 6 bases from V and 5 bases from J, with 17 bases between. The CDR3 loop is CASRSRDAPHNEQFF. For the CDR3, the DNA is TGTGCCAGCAGATCCCGGGACGCCCCCCACAATGAGCAGTTCTTC.

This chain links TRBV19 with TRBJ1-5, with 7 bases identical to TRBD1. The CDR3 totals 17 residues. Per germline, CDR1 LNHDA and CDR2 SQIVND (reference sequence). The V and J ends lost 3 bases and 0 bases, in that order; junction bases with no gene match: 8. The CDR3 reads CASSIQGDSYSNQPQHF. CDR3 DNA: TGTGCCAGTAGTATCCAAGGGGACAGCTATAGCAATCAGCCCCAGCATTTT.

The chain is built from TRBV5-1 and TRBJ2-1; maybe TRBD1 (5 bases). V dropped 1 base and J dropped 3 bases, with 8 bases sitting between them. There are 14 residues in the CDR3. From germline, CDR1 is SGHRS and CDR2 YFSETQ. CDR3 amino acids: CASSLSGLYNEQFF. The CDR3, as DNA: TGCGCCAGCAGCTTGTCAGGGCTCTACAATGAGCAGTTCTTC.

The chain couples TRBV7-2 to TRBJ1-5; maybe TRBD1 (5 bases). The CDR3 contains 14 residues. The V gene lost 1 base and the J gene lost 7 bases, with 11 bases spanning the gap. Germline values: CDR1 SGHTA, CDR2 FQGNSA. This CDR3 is CASSLVYGGQPQHF. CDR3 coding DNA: TGTGCCAGCAGCTTAGTTTATGGGGGACAGCCCCAGCATTTT.

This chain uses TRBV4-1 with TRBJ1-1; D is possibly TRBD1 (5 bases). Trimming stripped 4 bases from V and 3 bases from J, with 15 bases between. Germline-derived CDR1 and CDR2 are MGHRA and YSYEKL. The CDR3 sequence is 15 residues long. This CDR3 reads CASSRPGKGYTEAFF. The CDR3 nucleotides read TGCGCCAGCAGCCGACCAGGGAAGGGATACACTGAAGCTTTCTTT.

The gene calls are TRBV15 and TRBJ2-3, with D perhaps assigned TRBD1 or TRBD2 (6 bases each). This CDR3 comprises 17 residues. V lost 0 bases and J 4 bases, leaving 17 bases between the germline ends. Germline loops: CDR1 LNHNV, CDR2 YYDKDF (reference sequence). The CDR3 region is CATSRDLWGRGPDTQYF. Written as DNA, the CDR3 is TGTGCCACCAGCAGAGATCTGTGGGGGCGGGGCCCAGATACGCAGTATTTT.

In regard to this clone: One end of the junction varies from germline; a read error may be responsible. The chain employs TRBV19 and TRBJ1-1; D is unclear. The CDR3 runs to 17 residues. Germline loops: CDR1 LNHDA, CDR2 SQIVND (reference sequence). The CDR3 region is CAGSPGWQRSKNTEAFF. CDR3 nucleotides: TGTGCCGGTAGTCCGGGTTGGCAGAGAAGCAAGAACACTGAAGCTTTCTTT.

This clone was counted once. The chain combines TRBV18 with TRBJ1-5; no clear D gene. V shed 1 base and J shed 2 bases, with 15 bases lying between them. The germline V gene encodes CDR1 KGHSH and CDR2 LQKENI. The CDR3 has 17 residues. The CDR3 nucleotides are TGTGCCAGCTCACCACGGCGAGCAGGATCGGGCAATCAGCCCCAGCATTTT. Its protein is CASSPRRAGSGNQPQHF.

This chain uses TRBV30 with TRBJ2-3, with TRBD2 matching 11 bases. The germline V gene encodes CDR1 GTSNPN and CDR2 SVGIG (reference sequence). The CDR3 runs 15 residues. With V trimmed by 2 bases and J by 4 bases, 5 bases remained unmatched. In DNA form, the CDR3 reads TGTGCCTGGAGTTCTAGCGGGGGGAGGTCAGATACGCAGTATTTT. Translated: CAWSSSGGRSDTQYF.

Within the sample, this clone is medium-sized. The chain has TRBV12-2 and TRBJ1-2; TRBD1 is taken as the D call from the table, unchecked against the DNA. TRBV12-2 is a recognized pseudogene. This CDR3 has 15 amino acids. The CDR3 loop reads CASRLQAGTNYGYTF. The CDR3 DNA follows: TGTGCAAGTCGCTTACAGGCAGGGACAAACTATGGCTACACCTTC.